Described below is a single TCR beta chain sequence and its context. The antigen is undetermined. These data are taken from a study of OX40 agonist ivuxolimab in advanced cancers. Study-wide background: Checkpoint inhibitors had been given previously to 40% of patients.

Clones were sequenced by immunoSEQ multiplex PCR, and TCRdb holds only the in-frame ones, with some missing. Of under 25,000 clones in the sample, over 75% were seen once. Study-wide findings and caveats: CD4+ T cells averaged fewer expanded clones than CD8+ T cells. Among patients with partial responses at 0.1-3.0 mg/kg, clonal expansion was among the lowest.

The germline gives CDR1 ENHRY, CDR2 SYGVKD. The ends were cut back, 2 bases at V and 0 bases at J, with 8 bases in the middle. This CDR3 contains 14 residues. Sampling of blood occurred at baseline, cycle 4 day 1, and cycle 7 day 1. The chain carries TRBV10-3 and TRBJ2-7, with D tentatively TRBD1 or TRBD2 (5 bases each). The TCR sequence derives from an adult with an advanced solid tumor such as melanoma, head and neck, liver or kidney cancer. Sequences were derived from CD4+ or CD8+ T cells sorted from blood, sampled in a trial of the OX40 agonist ivuxolimab. CDR3 DNA: TGTGCCATCAGTGAGGCAGGGAGCTCCTACGAGCAGTACTTC. It codes for CAISEAGSSYEQYF.